This TCR beta chain stems from a study of blood T cell repertoires in COVID-19. Study-wide background: From T cells, B-cell-depleted T cells, or PBMCs came the material, which was cDNA or gDNA.

The ends were cut back, 5 bases at V and 1 base at J, with 5 bases in the middle. Germline CDR1 and CDR2: GTSNPN and SVGIG (reference sequence). The CDR3 is made up of 11 amino acids. Method: immunoSEQ multiplex PCR; TCRdb's copy keeps in-frame clones and lacks some. The table includes about 190,000 clones, 85% to 90% detected once. The sample taken for sequencing was peripheral blood. The sequence was collected from a man over 45 with acute or convalescent COVID-19. The chain carries TRBV30 and TRBJ2-5; no clear D gene. CDR3 in amino acids: CAWGRQETQYF. CDR3 nucleotides: TGTGCCTGGGGACGCCAAGAGACCCAGTACTTC.